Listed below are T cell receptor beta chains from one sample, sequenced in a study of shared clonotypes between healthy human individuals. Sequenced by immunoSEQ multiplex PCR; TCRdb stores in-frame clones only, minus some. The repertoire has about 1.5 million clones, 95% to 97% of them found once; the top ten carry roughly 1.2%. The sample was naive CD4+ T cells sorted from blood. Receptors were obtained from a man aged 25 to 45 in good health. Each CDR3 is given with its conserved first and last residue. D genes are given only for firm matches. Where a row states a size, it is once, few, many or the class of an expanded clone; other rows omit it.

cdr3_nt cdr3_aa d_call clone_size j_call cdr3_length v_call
TGCGCCAGCAGCTTGCACAGGGGAAATTCCGGGGAGCTGTTTTTT CASSLHRGNSGELFF TRBD1 - TRBJ2-2 15 TRBV5-1
TGCAGCGTTGAGGGACAGTTATCCTACAATGAGCAGTTCTTC CSVEGQLSYNEQFF TRBD1 - TRBJ2-1 14 TRBV29-1
TGTGCCAGCAGCCTCAGGGTTAACTATGGCTACACCTTC CASSLRVNYGYTF - - TRBJ1-2 13 TRBV7-2
TGTGCCATCAGTGAACTGGGGAGCTCTGGAAACACCATATATTTT CAISELGSSGNTIYF - - TRBJ1-3 15 TRBV10-3
TGTGCCAGCAGCTTGGCCGCTGGGACAGATTATGGCTACACCTTC CASSLAAGTDYGYTF TRBD1 - TRBJ1-2 15 TRBV5-4
TGTGCCAGCAGCGCGGGAGACATCAATGAGCAGTTCTTC CASSAGDINEQFF TRBD2 - TRBJ2-1 13 TRBV11-3
TGTGCCAGCAGCGCCAGCCGGGCCCCAAACAATGAGCAGTTCTTC CASSASRAPNNEQFF - - TRBJ2-1 15 TRBV13
TGTGCCAGTAGCCAAGTACCGACATCACACTATGGCTACACCTTC CASSQVPTSHYGYTF - - TRBJ1-2 15 TRBV19
TGTGCCAGCAGCTTTTACCGTCCCGGGACAGGGTTCAATCAGCCCCAGCATTTT CASSFYRPGTGFNQPQHF TRBD1 once TRBJ1-5 18 TRBV13
TGCGCCAGCATGAGCCAGTCATACGAGCAGTACTTC CASMSQSYEQYF - - TRBJ2-7 12 TRBV5-1
TGTGCCAGCAGCGTAGGACTAGCTAATGAGCAGTTCTTC CASSVGLANEQFF TRBD2 - TRBJ2-1 13 TRBV9
TGCGCCAGCAGTGGGATTCCGGGACCAGGCTACGAGCAGTACTTC CASSGIPGPGYEQYF - - TRBJ2-7 15 TRBV10-1
TGTGCCAGCAGTGATCAAAACATTCAGTACTTC CASSDQNIQYF - - TRBJ2-4 11 TRBV2
TGTGCCAGCAGCGTAGCAGGAGGCAATAACTATGGCTACACCTTC CASSVAGGNNYGYTF - - TRBJ1-2 15 TRBV9
TGCGCCAGCAGCAGGGACAGGGGAGACATTCAGTACTTC CASSRDRGDIQYF TRBD1 - TRBJ2-4 13 TRBV5-1
TGCGCCAGCAGCTTGGATTATAGCGGGAGGGGGGCCAACGTCCTGACTTTC CASSLDYSGRGANVLTF TRBD2 - TRBJ2-6 17 TRBV5-1
TGTGCCAGTAGTAGTGACTGGGATCAGCCCCAGCATTTT CASSSDWDQPQHF - - TRBJ1-5 13 TRBV19
TGTGCCATCAGTGAGTCCAGCGGGACCTACAATGAGCAGTTCTTC CAISESSGTYNEQFF TRBD2 - TRBJ2-1 15 TRBV10-3
TGCGCCAGCAGCCACTTCCAGGGGACGGACCGTTCCACAGATACGCAGTATTTT CASSHFQGTDRSTDTQYF - - TRBJ2-3 18 TRBV4-1
TGTGCCAGCAGTCGGACAGAAACAATTGTCTACGAGCAGTACTTC CASSRTETIVYEQYF - - TRBJ2-7 15 TRBV27
TGTGCCACCGCTAGCCCCGGGGAGCTGTTTTTT CATASPGELFF - - TRBJ2-2 11 TRBV6-5
TGTGCCAGCAGCTTAGGTCAGCAATCGGAGACCCAGTACTTC CASSLGQQSETQYF - - TRBJ2-5 14 TRBV7-3
TGTGCCAGCTCATCTCTCGGACAGAGAGACTATGGCTACACCTTC CASSSLGQRDYGYTF - - TRBJ1-2 15 TRBV18
TGTGCCAGCAGCTTCCGGACGACAGGGCGGGGTGAGCAGTTCTTC CASSFRTTGRGEQFF - - TRBJ2-1 15 TRBV7-8
TGTGCCAGCAGCTTGGATCCCGGGGAGCTGTTTTTT CASSLDPGELFF - - TRBJ2-2 12 TRBV11-2
TGTGCCAGCAGCAACCCCCAGGGAGCCTACGAGCAGTACTTC CASSNPQGAYEQYF - - TRBJ2-7 14 TRBV6-5
TGTGCCAGCAGTCCCAATACGGGACTCCCTATGAACGAGCAGTACTTC CASSPNTGLPMNEQYF - - TRBJ2-7 16 TRBV28
TGTGCCAGCAGCCTGATCCAGGGGTTGGCTTTCTTT CASSLIQGLAFF - - TRBJ1-1 12 TRBV28
TGTGCCAGCAGCGCTCTTGGCCCAACTAATGAAAAACTGTTTTTT CASSALGPTNEKLFF - - TRBJ1-4 15 TRBV5-5
TGTGCCATCAGTGAGTCATGGGTTGGCAATCAGCCCCAGCATTTT CAISESWVGNQPQHF - - TRBJ1-5 15 TRBV10-3
TGCAGCGTTGAAGCTAGCTTGGTTGAGCAGTTCTTC CSVEASLVEQFF - - TRBJ2-1 12 TRBV29-1
TGTGCCAGCAGCTCCGGACTAGCGGGAGAGACCCAGTACTTC CASSSGLAGETQYF TRBD2 - TRBJ2-5 14 TRBV5-5
TGCAGCGTTGCAACAGGGAAAAGCCAGCCCCAGCATTTT CSVATGKSQPQHF - - TRBJ1-5 13 TRBV29-1
TGTGCCAGCTGCTGGGTGGTGGGAGACTCTGGGGCCAACGTCCTGACTTTC CASCWVVGDSGANVLTF - once TRBJ2-6 17 TRBV2
TGTGCCAGCAGCTTAAGGGACAGCACTGAGCAGTTCTTC CASSLRDSTEQFF TRBD1 - TRBJ2-1 13 TRBV7-3
TGTGCCAGCAGCTTACCTGTATCAGGGTATGGCTACACCTTC CASSLPVSGYGYTF - few TRBJ1-2 14 TRBV7-9
TGTGCCAGCTCTGACAAGGACGGGAACACTGAAGCTTTCTTT CASSDKDGNTEAFF - - TRBJ1-1 14 TRBV18
TGTGCCAGCAGCTTAACAAGGGATGGCTACACCTTC CASSLTRDGYTF - - TRBJ1-2 12 TRBV5-6
TGCGCCAGCAGCGAGAGTAGGACTAGCGGGGTTTTTGGTTCCTACAATGAGCAGTTCTTC CASSESRTSGVFGSYNEQFF TRBD2 once TRBJ2-1 20 TRBV4-1
TGTGCCACCAGCAGGTCGTCAGGGATCAACTATGGCTACACCTTC CATSRSSGINYGYTF - - TRBJ1-2 15 TRBV15
TGTGCCAGCAGCCAAGGTCTCCCTCTTGGGAGCGCAGATACGCAGTATTTT CASSQGLPLGSADTQYF - - TRBJ2-3 17 TRBV4-2
TGTGCCAGCAGCTTAAGGGGGGAGACCCAGTACTTC CASSLRGETQYF - - TRBJ2-5 12 TRBV7-9
TGTGCCACCAGCAGAGAGGGGTTACACACCGGGGAGCTGTTTTTT CATSREGLHTGELFF - once TRBJ2-2 15 TRBV15
TGTGCCAGCAGCCAAAGGGGACTAGCGGGAGAGTCTGAGCAGTTCTTC CASSQRGLAGESEQFF TRBD2 - TRBJ2-1 16 TRBV4-2
TGCGCCAGCAGGACCCGGGTAGGAGATGAGCAGTTCTTC CASRTRVGDEQFF - - TRBJ2-1 13 TRBV5-1
TGCAGCGTACGCCCCCGGACTAGCGAAGATACGCAGTATTTT CSVRPRTSEDTQYF TRBD2 - TRBJ2-3 14 TRBV29-1
TGTGCCAGCAGTTTAAATTTAGCGGGAGGGCACTCCTACGAGCAGTACTTC CASSLNLAGGHSYEQYF TRBD2 - TRBJ2-7 17 TRBV28
TGTGCCAGCTCACCATTGGTGTCCCCACAGGGTCCCCTCTCCTACAATGAGCAGTTCTTC CASSPLVSPQGPLSYNEQFF - - TRBJ2-1 20 TRBV18
TGTGCCAGCAGAGAGGTAGATACGCAGTATTTT CASREVDTQYF - once TRBJ2-3 11 TRBV6-1
TGCGCCAGCAGCACAATTGGGGGAGGGTGGGATGAGCAGTTCTTC CASSTIGGGWDEQFF TRBD2 - TRBJ2-1 15 TRBV5-1
TGTGCCAGTAGTACCCGACTGACAGGGCCTAACTATGGCTACACCTTC CASSTRLTGPNYGYTF TRBD1 - TRBJ1-2 16 TRBV19
TGTGCCAGCAAAACCGGATTAGCGGCTGGGGTTAAAAGGGAGACCCAGTACTTC CASKTGLAAGVKRETQYF - - TRBJ2-5 18 TRBV28
TGTGCCAGCAGTTACTGGGGGGCAGGCACCGGGGAGCTGTTTTTT CASSYWGAGTGELFF - once TRBJ2-2 15 TRBV6-5
TGTGCCAGCAGCGAGAGCGGGAGTGGTACAGATACGCAGTATTTT CASSESGSGTDTQYF TRBD2 - TRBJ2-3 15 TRBV7-9
TGTGCCAGCAGCTTATCGGGCGTGGGGAGCCTTCAGCCCCAGCATTTT CASSLSGVGSLQPQHF - once TRBJ1-5 16 TRBV7-8
TGTGCCAGCAGCTTGTCGTTACAGGGTGGGGTCGGCTACACCTTC CASSLSLQGGVGYTF - - TRBJ1-2 15 TRBV5-4
TGTGCCAGCAGTGGGGATAGCAATCAGCCCCAGCATTTT CASSGDSNQPQHF - - TRBJ1-5 13 TRBV2
TGCGCCAGCAGCCGTTTAGCGGGGCCCACAGATACGCAGTATTTT CASSRLAGPTDTQYF TRBD2 - TRBJ2-3 15 TRBV4-3
TGCGCCAGCAGCTCCATCACGACCTGGGACGGGGAGCTGTTTTTT CASSSITTWDGELFF - - TRBJ2-2 15 TRBV5-1